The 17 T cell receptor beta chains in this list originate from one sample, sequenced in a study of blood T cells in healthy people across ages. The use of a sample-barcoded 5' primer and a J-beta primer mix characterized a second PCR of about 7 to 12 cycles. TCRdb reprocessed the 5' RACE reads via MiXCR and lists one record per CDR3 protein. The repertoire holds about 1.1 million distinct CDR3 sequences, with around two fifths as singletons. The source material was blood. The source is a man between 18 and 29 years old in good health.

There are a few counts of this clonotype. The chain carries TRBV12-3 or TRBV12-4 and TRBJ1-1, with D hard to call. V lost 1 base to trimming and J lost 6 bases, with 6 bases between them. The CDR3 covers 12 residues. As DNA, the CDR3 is TGTGCCAGCAGTTTAGGCCCCTCTGAAGCTTTCTTT. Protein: CASSLGPSEAFF.

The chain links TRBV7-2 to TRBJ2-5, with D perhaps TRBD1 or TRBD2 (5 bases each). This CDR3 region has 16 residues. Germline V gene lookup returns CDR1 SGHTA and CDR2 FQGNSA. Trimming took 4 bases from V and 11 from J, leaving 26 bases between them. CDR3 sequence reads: CASSYESGRALYEQYF. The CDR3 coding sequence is TGTGCCAGCAGCTACGAATCGGGACGAGCCCTATATGAGCAGTACTTC.

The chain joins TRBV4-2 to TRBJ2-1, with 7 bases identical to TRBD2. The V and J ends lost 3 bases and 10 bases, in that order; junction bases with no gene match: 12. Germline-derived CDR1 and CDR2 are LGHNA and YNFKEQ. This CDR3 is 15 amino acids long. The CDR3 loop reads CASSHSSGAVEEQFF. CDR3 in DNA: TGTGCCAGCAGCCACTCCAGCGGGGCCGTCGAAGAGCAGTTCTTC.

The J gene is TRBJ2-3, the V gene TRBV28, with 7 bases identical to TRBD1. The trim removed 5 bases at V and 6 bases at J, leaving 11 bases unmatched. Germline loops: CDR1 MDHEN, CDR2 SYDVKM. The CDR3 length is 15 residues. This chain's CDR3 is CASSVMTGWRDTQYF. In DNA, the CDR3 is TGTGCCAGCAGTGTTATGACAGGGTGGCGGGATACGCAGTATTTT. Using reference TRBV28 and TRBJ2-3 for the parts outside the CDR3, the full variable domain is DVKVTQSSRYLVKRTGEKVFLECVQDMDHENMFWYRQDPGLGLRLIYFSYDVKMKEKGDIPEGYSVSREKKERFSLILESASTNQTSMYLCASSVMTGWRDTQYFGPGTRLTVL.

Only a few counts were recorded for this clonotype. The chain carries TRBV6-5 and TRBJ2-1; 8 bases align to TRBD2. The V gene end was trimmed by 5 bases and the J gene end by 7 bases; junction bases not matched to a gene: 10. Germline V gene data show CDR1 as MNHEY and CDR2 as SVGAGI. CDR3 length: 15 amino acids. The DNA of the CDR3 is TGTGCCAGCAGTCCGGGACTAGGTCCCAATAATGAGCAGTTCTTC. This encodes CASSPGLGPNNEQFF.

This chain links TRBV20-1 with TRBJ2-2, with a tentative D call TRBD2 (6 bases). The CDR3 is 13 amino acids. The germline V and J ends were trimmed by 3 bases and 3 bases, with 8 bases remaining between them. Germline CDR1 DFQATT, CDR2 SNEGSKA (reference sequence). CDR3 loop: CSASRRDTGELFF. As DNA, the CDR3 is TGCAGTGCTAGTCGGAGGGACACCGGGGAGCTGTTTTTT.

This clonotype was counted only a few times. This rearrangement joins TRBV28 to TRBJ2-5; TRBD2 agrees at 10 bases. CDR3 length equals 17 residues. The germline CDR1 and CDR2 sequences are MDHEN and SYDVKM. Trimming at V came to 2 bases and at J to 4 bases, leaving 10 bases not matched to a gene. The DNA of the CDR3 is TGTGCCAGCAGTTTAAGCACTAGCGGGGTTAGGGGAGAGACCCAGTACTTC. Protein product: CASSLSTSGVRGETQYF. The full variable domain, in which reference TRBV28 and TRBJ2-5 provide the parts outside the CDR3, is DVKVTQSSRYLVKRTGEKVFLECVQDMDHENMFWYRQDPGLGLRLIYFSYDVKMKEKGDIPEGYSVSREKKERFSLILESASTNQTSMYLCASSLSTSGVRGETQYFGPGTRLLVL.

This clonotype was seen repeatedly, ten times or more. The CDR3 spells CATGQGHTDTQYF. DNA of the CDR3: TGTGCCACCGGACAGGGACACACAGATACGCAGTATTTT. The rearrangement uses TRBV6-4 and TRBJ2-3; 8 bases are a match to TRBD1. Unmatched junction bases numbered 5, after V lost 10 bases and J lost 2 bases. CDR3 length: 13 residues. Germline V gene sequence: CDR1 MRHNA, CDR2 SNTAGT.

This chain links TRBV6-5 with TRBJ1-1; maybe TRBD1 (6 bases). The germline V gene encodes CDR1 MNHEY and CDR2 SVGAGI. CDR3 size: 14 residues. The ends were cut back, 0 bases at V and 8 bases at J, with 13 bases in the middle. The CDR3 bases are TGTGCCAGCAGTTACTCGATGGGGGGCTCGGAAGCTTTCTTT. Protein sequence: CASSYSMGGSEAFF.

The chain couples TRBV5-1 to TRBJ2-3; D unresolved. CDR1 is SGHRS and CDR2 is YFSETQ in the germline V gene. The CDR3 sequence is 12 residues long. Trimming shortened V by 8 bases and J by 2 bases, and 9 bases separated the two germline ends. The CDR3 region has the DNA TGCGCCAGTCGGACGAACACAGATACGCAGTATTTT. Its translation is CASRTNTDTQYF.

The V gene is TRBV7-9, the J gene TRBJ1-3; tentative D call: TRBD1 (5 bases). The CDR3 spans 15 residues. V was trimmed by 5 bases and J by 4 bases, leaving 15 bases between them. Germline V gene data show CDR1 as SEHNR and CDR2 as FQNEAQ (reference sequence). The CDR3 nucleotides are TGTGCCAGCAGCCGAGACAGCGCGGGGGGAAACACCATATATTTT. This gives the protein CASSRDSAGGNTIYF. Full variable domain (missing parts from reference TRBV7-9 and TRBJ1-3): DTGVSQNPRHKITKRGQNVTFRCDPISEHNRLYWYRQTLGQGPEFLTYFQNEAQLEKSRLLSDRFSAERPKGSFSTLEIQRTEQGDSAMYLCASSRDSAGGNTIYFGEGSWLTVV.

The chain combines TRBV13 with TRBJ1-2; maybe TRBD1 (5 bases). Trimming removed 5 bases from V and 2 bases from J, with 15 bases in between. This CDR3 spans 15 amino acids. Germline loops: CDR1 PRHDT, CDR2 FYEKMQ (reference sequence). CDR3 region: CASSQAGLLNYGYTF. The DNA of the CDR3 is TGTGCCAGCAGCCAAGCAGGGTTACTCAACTATGGCTACACCTTC.

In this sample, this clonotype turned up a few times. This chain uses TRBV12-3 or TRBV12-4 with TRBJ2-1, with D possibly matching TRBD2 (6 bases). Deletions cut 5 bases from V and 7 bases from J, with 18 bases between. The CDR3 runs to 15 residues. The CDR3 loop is CASSLALSGINEQFF. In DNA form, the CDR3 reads TGTGCCAGCAGTCTCGCCCTTAGCGGAATAAATGAGCAGTTCTTC.

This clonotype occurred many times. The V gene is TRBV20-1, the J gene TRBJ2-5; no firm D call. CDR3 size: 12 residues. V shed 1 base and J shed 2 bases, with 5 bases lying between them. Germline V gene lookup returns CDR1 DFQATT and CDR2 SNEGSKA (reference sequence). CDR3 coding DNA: TGCAGTGCTAGAGGTTCACAAGAGACCCAGTACTTC. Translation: CSARGSQETQYF.

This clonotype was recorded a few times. CDR3 region: CSAGSLAGSTDTQYF. The CDR3 DNA follows: TGCAGTGCAGGATCCCTAGCGGGGTCCACAGATACGCAGTATTTT. The chain has TRBV20-1 and TRBJ2-3; 9 positions match TRBD2. The CDR3 sequence is 15 residues long. With 6 bases clipped from V and 2 bases from J, the junction kept 9 bases outside the gene matches. The V gene's germline CDR1 is DFQATT and CDR2 SNEGSKA (reference sequence).

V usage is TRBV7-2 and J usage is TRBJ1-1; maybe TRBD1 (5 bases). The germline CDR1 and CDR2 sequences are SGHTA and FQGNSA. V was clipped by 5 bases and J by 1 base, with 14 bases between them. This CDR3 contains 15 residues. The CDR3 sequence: CASSPFGGSNTEAFF. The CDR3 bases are TGTGCCAGCAGCCCCTTTGGGGGTTCGAACACTGAAGCTTTCTTT.

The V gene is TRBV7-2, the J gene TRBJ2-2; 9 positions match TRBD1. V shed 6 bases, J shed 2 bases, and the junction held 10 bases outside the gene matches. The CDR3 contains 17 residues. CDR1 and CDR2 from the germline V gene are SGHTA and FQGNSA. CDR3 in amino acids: CASSSGPGQGNTGELFF. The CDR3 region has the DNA TGTGCCAGCAGTTCGGGGCCGGGACAGGGTAACACCGGGGAGCTGTTTTTT.